This entry is about one T cell receptor (beta chain). This sample was included in a study of Ad26.COV2.S vaccination and SARS-CoV-2 variants. In the study overall: The COV1001 Ad26.COV2.S trial arm included the donor. Each vaccinee took Ad26.COV2.S intramuscularly, once or twice 56 days apart.

The treatment here: roughly 18 received Ad26.COV2.S at low or high dose, single or two shots; roughly 5 received placebo; per-sample allocation not given. Sampling occurred on day 63 after the first vaccine or placebo injection. The table came from immunoSEQ multiplex PCR; TCRdb's copy has only in-frame clones and leaves some out. Altogether hundreds of thousands of clones are present, approximately 90% being singletons, with the ten largest covering 12%. The sample here was peripheral blood, taken in a trial of Ad26.COV2.S vaccine versus placebo. The clonotype originates from a person between 18 and 65 years old who received the Ad26.COV2.S COVID-19 vaccine or a placebo.

CDR3 in amino acids: CASSVYRGYEQYF. The DNA of the CDR3 is TGTGCCAGCAGTGTCTACAGGGGATACGAGCAGTACTTC. J is TRBJ2-7 and V is TRBV2, with TRBD1 matching over 7 bases. The CDR3 spans 13 residues. Per germline, CDR1 SNHLY and CDR2 FYNNEI. V shed 4 bases and J 4 bases; nucleotides not matched to a gene: 4.